The clone carrying this T cell receptor (beta chain) was counted ten times or more. The trim removed 10 bases at V and 2 bases at J, leaving 5 bases unmatched. Germline V gene lookup returns CDR1 KGHDR and CDR2 SFDVKD. The CDR3 loop spans 13 amino acids. The data originate from a study of glioma-infiltrating T cells. TCR alpha and beta CDR3 regions were amplified from RNA using iRepertoire nested multiplex PCR. One-step reverse transcription and amplification started from about 100-400 ng of tissue mRNA or PBMC total RNA. TCRdb processed the multiplex PCR reads anew with MiXCR; each CDR3 protein has one entry. The table records more than 95,000 distinct CDR3 sequences, 23% of them present only once.

This chain uses TRBV24-1 with TRBJ2-3, with 7 nucleotides matching TRBD1. The TCR comes from a human donor with low-grade glioma or glioblastoma, undergoing nonglioma brain surgery, or in good health (not recorded which). The sample consisted of glioma tissue, nonneoplastic brain tissue, or PBMCs (not recorded which). This CDR3 is CATGQPTTDTQYF. CDR3 DNA: TGTGCCACGGGACAGCCAACCACAGATACGCAGTATTTT.